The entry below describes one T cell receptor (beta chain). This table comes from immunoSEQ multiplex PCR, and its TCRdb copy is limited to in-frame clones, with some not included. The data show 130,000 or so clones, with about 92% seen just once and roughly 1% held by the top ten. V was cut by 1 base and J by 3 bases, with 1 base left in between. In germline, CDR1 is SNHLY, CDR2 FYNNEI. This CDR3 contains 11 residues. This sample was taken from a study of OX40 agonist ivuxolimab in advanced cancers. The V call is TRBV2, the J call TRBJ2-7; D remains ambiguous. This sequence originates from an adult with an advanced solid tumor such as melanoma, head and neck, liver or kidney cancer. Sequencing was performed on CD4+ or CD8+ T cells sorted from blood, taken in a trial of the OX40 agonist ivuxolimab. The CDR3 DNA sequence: TGTGCCAGCAGTGAAGTCTACGAGCAGTACTTC. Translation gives CASSEVYEQYF.